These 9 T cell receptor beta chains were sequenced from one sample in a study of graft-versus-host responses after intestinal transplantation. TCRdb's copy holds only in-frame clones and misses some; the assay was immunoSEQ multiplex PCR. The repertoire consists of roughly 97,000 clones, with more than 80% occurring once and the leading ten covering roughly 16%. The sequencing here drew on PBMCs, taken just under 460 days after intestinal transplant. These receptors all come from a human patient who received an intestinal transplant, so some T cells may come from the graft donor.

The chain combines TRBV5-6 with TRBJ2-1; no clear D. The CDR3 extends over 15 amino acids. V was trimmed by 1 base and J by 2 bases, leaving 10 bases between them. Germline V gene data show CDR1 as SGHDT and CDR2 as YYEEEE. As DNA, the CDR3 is TGTGCCAGCAGCTTGCCCACCGGGCCCTACAATGAGCAGTTCTTC. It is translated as CASSLPTGPYNEQFF.

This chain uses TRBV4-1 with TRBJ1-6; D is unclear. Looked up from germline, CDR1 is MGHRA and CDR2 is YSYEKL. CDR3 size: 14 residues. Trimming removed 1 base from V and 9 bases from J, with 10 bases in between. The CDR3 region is CASSQAPEFSPLHF. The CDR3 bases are TGCGCCAGCAGCCAAGCTCCAGAGTTTTCACCCCTCCACTTT.

In DNA form, the CDR3 reads TGTGCCAGTAGCCCCCGGAGCTATGGCTACACCTTC. It is translated as CASSPRSYGYTF. The rearrangement joins TRBV19 to TRBJ1-2; D is uncertain. Germline CDR1 LNHDA, CDR2 SQIVND (reference sequence). Trimming cost V 6 bases and J 4 bases, with 9 bases left between them. The CDR3 extends over 12 amino acids.

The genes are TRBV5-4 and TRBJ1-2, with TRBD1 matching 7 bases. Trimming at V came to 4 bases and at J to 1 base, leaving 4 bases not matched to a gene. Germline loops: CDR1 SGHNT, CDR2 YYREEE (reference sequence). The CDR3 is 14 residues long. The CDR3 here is CASSTGQFNYGYTF. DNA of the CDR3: TGTGCCAGCAGCACGGGACAGTTTAACTATGGCTACACCTTC. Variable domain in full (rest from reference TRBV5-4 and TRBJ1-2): ETGVTQSPTHLIKTRGQQVTLRCSSQSGHNTVSWYQQALGQGPQFIFQYYREEENGRGNFPPRFSGLQFPNYSSELNVNALELDDSALYLCASSTGQFNYGYTFGSGTRLTVV.

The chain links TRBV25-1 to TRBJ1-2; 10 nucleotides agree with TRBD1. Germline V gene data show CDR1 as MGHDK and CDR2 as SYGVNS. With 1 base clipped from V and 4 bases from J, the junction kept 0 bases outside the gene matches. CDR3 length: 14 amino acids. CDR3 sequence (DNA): TGTGCCAGCAGTGAATGGGACAGGGGCTATGGCTACACCTTC. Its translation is CASSEWDRGYGYTF.

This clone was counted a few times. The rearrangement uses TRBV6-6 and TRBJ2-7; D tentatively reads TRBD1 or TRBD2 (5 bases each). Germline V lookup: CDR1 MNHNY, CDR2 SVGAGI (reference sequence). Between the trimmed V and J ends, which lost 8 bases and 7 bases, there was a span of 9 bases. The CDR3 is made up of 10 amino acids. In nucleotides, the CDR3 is TGTGCCAGCCGAGGGGTGGAGCAGTACTTC. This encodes CASRGVEQYF.

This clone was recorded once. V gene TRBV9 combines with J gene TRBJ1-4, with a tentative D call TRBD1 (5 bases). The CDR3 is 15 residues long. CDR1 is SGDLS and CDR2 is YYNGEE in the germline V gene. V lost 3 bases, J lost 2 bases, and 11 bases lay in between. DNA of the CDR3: TGTGCCAGCAGCGGGAACGGGGGGACTAATGAAAAACTGTTTTTT. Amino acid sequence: CASSGNGGTNEKLFF.

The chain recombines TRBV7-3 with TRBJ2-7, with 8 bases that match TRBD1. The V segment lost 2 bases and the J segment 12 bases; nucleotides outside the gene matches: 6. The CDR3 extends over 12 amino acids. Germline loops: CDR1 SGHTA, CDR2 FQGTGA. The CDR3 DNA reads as TGTGCCAGCAGCTTATCGACAGGGGTGATGTACTTC. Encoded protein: CASSLSTGVMYF. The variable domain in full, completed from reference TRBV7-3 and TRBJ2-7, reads GAGVSQTPSNKVTEKGKYVELRCDPISGHTALYWYRQSLGQGPEFLIYFQGTGAADDSGLPNDRFFAVRPEGSVSTLKIQRTERGDSAVYLCASSLSTGVMYFGPGTRLTVT.

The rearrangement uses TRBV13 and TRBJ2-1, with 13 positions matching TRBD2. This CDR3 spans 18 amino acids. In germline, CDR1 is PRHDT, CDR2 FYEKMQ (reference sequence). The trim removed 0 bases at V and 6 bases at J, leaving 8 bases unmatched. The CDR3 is CASSLGLAGGLVVNEQFF. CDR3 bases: TGTGCCAGCAGCTTAGGACTAGCGGGGGGGCTCGTAGTCAATGAGCAGTTCTTC. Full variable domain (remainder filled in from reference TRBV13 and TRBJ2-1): AAGVIQSPRHLIKEKRETATLKCYPIPRHDTVYWYQQGPGQDPQFLISFYEKMQSDKGSIPDRFSAQQFSDYHSELNMSSLELGDSALYFCASSLGLAGGLVVNEQFFGPGTRLTVL.